Below are 27 T cell receptor beta chains sequenced from a single sample in a study of graft-versus-host responses after intestinal transplantation. No cognate antigen is known for these TCRs. The table came from immunoSEQ multiplex PCR; TCRdb's copy has only in-frame clones and leaves some out. The sample consists of approximately 80,000 clones, about 89% of them appearing once. Sequences were derived from unstimulated CD4+ T cells sorted from spleen or lymph node cells, sampled before intestinal transplant. The receptors come from a human donor who received an intestinal transplant.

Here the CDR3 reads CASSPGQINTEAFF. CDR3 sequence (DNA): TGTGCCAGCTCACCGGGACAGATAAACACTGAAGCTTTCTTT. J is TRBJ1-1 and V is TRBV18, with TRBD1 matching 7 bases. The ends lost 3 bases at V and 2 bases at J; junction bases unmatched: 3. CDR1 and CDR2 from the germline V gene are KGHSH and LQKENI. The CDR3 has 14 amino acids.

This clone was observed a few times. This chain connects TRBV11-2 to TRBJ2-7, with D tentatively TRBD2 (6 bases). CDR1 and CDR2 from the germline V gene are SGHAT and FQNNGV. The CDR3 is 15 amino acids. V dropped 3 bases and J dropped 0 bases, with 12 bases sitting between them. Here the CDR3 DNA reads TGTGCCAGCAGCTTCAGGGCGGGAAACTCCTACGAGCAGTACTTC. It specifies CASSFRAGNSYEQYF.

This clone was counted a single time. The rearrangement links TRBV5-1 to TRBJ2-7; TRBD1 aligns across 7 bases. CDR3 length: 13 amino acids. With V trimmed by 3 bases and J by 3 bases, 3 bases remained unmatched. Germline loops: CDR1 SGHRS, CDR2 YFSETQ. This chain's CDR3 is CASSWDSNYEQYF. The CDR3 DNA is TGCGCCAGCAGCTGGGACAGCAACTACGAGCAGTACTTC.

V usage is TRBV18 and J usage is TRBJ2-1; TRBD1 matches at 9 bases. J gave up 7 bases and V 3 bases, and 10 bases lay outside the gene matches. Germline CDR1 and CDR2: KGHSH and LQKENI. There are 16 residues in the CDR3. The CDR3 bases are TGTGCCAGCTCACCGGGACAGGGTTATGGGAGGAATGAGCAGTTCTTC. Amino acids: CASSPGQGYGRNEQFF.

This clone was counted a few times. The chain joins TRBV6-1 to TRBJ2-3; TRBD1 aligns across 11 bases. This CDR3 has 19 amino acids. The germline V gene has CDR1 MNHNS and CDR2 SASEGT. After removal of 2 bases from V and 1 base from J, the junction contained 11 bases not matched to a gene. In DNA, the CDR3 is TGTGCCAGCAGTGAAAGGGCCAGGACAGGGGGCTTTGGCACAGATACGCAGTATTTT. Translating gives CASSERARTGGFGTDTQYF.

The genes are TRBV6-1 and TRBJ2-3; maybe TRBD2 (6 bases). Trimming took off 2 bases at V and 4 bases at J, with 13 bases between the two ends. The germline V gene encodes CDR1 MNHNS and CDR2 SASEGT. The CDR3 loop spans 15 amino acids. CDR3 nucleotide sequence: TGTGCCAGCAGTGAAATGGGGGGTGGGTCAGATACGCAGTATTTT. It codes for CASSEMGGGSDTQYF.

This clone was counted a few times. The chain combines TRBV4-2 with TRBJ2-5; 13 bases fit TRBD2. V shed 0 bases, J shed 5 bases, and the junction held 15 bases outside the gene matches. Looked up from germline, CDR1 is LGHNA and CDR2 is YNFKEQ. The CDR3 extends over 20 amino acids. The CDR3 here is CASSQDRGLAGDTYWETQYF. CDR3 nucleotide sequence: TGTGCCAGCAGCCAAGATCGAGGACTAGCGGGAGATACTTATTGGGAGACCCAGTACTTC.

The rearrangement uses TRBV6-5 and TRBJ2-7; 8 bases align to TRBD1. CDR1 and CDR2 from the germline V gene are MNHEY and SVGAGI. The CDR3 covers 14 residues. J lost 2 bases, V lost 7 bases, and 7 bases had no gene match. The CDR3 nucleotides are TGTGCCAGCACCCGGGCAGGGGGCACCTACGAGCAGTACTTC. It is translated as CASTRAGGTYEQYF.

This chain joins TRBV11-3 and TRBJ2-3; TRBD1 aligns across 9 bases. V trimming: 1 base; J trimming: 2 bases; junction bases outside the gene matches: 1. The CDR3 has 15 amino acids. Germline loops: CDR1 SGHNT, CDR2 YENEEA. The CDR3 DNA reads as TGTGCCAGCAGCTTAGGGACAGGGGACACAGATACGCAGTATTTT. Its protein is CASSLGTGDTDTQYF.

V usage is TRBV6-5 and J usage is TRBJ1-1, with D possibly matching TRBD1 (5 bases). This CDR3 has 14 amino acids. V was cut by 2 bases and J by 5 bases, with 12 bases left in between. From germline, CDR1 is MNHEY and CDR2 SVGAGI. CDR3 in amino acids: CASSYQGYGTEAFF. The CDR3 DNA reads as TGTGCCAGCAGTTACCAGGGTTATGGGACTGAAGCTTTCTTT.

This chain uses TRBV5-6 with TRBJ2-7; maybe TRBD2 (6 bases). The CDR3 totals 14 residues. The germline V and J ends were trimmed by 5 bases and 6 bases, with 18 bases remaining between them. Germline CDR1 and CDR2: SGHDT and YYEEEE. As DNA, the CDR3 is TGTGCCAGCAGGGTCCGGGACGGGGGTGGCGAGCAGTACTTC. Translating gives CASRVRDGGGEQYF.

This chain joins TRBV18 and TRBJ2-3, with no clear D. The germline V gene encodes CDR1 KGHSH and CDR2 LQKENI. This CDR3 region has 11 residues. The V end lost 6 bases, the J end lost 4 bases, and 5 bases lay between the germline ends. As DNA, the CDR3 is TGTGCCAGCTCTAGAGCAGATACGCAGTATTTT. It encodes CASSRADTQYF.

CDR3 sequence reads: CASSPTLVGVAGELFF. The CDR3 nucleotides are TGCGCCAGCAGCCCGACGTTAGTCGGGGTCGCCGGGGAGCTGTTTTTT. The V and J genes are TRBV5-1 and TRBJ2-2; tentatively, D is TRBD2 (5 bases). The CDR3 contains 16 residues. CDR1 is SGHRS, CDR2 YFSETQ, per germline. V was shortened by 4 bases and J by 6 bases, with 19 bases between the two germline ends.

CDR3 residues: CATSRDIGGGRGEQYF. In DNA, the CDR3 is TGTGCCACCAGCAGAGATATAGGGGGGGGTAGGGGCGAGCAGTACTTC. The rearrangement uses TRBV15 and TRBJ2-7, with D perhaps matching TRBD2 (7 bases). The CDR3 runs to 16 residues. Germline values: CDR1 LNHNV, CDR2 YYDKDF (reference sequence). Trimming cost V 0 bases and J 6 bases, with 18 bases left between them.

The chain employs TRBV7-9 and TRBJ1-2, with 7 bases identical to TRBD1. This CDR3 is built from 16 residues. Trimming at V came to 1 base and at J to 4 bases, leaving 9 bases not matched to a gene. The germline V gene encodes CDR1 SEHNR and CDR2 FQNEAQ (reference sequence). CDR3 nucleotides: TGTGCCAGCAGCTTAGGAGGGGGCGGAGCACTCTATGGCTACACCTTC. This codes for CASSLGGGGALYGYTF.

This chain joins TRBV21-1 and TRBJ2-1; the table's D call of TRBD2 was not tested on the DNA. TRBV21-1 is labeled a pseudogene. This CDR3 comprises 13 residues. The chain's CDR3 is CASSRLAGYEQFF. Written as DNA, the CDR3 is TGTGCCAGCAGCAGACTAGCGGGCTATGAGCAGTTCTTC.

The chain carries TRBV27 and TRBJ2-1, with a tentative D call TRBD2 (6 bases). The CDR3 runs to 15 residues. The V gene's germline CDR1 is MNHEY and CDR2 SMNVEV (reference sequence). Trimming took off 1 base at V and 5 bases at J, with 12 bases between the two ends. This CDR3 reads CASSLWGEPHNEQFF. The CDR3 nucleotides are TGTGCCAGCAGTTTATGGGGGGAGCCTCACAATGAGCAGTTCTTC.

The chain carries TRBV6-1 and TRBJ2-2; 13 positions match TRBD2. Per germline, CDR1 MNHNS and CDR2 SASEGT. The J segment lost 2 bases and the V segment lost 2 bases, leaving 2 bases of the junction unmatched. This CDR3 has 17 amino acids. CDR3 sequence reads: CASSETSGGANTGELFF. The CDR3 DNA follows: TGTGCCAGCAGTGAAACTAGCGGGGGGGCCAACACCGGGGAGCTGTTTTTT.

The chain links TRBV27 to TRBJ2-7; D is possibly TRBD2 (6 bases). The V end lost 5 bases, the J end lost 3 bases, and 14 bases lay between the germline ends. The CDR3 spans 14 residues. Germline V gives CDR1 MNHEY, CDR2 SMNVEV (reference sequence). Written as DNA, the CDR3 is TGTGCCAGCAGTGCCCGCGGGGAAAACTACGAGCAGTACTTC. It translates to CASSARGENYEQYF.

The chain links TRBV2 to TRBJ1-5; a weak D match, TRBD1 (5 bases). Deletions cut 8 bases from V and 1 base from J, with 15 bases between. CDR1 is SNHLY, CDR2 FYNNEI, per germline. The CDR3 spans 15 residues. The CDR3 nucleotides are TGTGCCAGCTCTGCAGACAGCCTGAGCAATCAGCCCCAGCATTTT. It encodes CASSADSLSNQPQHF.

The rearrangement links TRBV2 to TRBJ1-4; D uncertain. Germline loops: CDR1 SNHLY, CDR2 FYNNEI. The V end was cut by 11 bases, the J end by 8 bases, with 12 bases between. The CDR3 length is 11 residues. DNA for the CDR3: TGTGCCGGTAGAAGCGGGGAAAAACTGTTTTTT. Its protein product is CAGRSGEKLFF.

Here the CDR3 DNA reads TGCGCCAGCAGTGAGTGGGGTCGTACTAGCGGGGGGCCAGATACGCAGTATTTT. It is translated as CASSEWGRTSGGPDTQYF. V gene TRBV10-2 combines with J gene TRBJ2-3; 12 bases line up with TRBD2. Germline CDR1 is WSHSY and CDR2 is SAAADI. CDR3 size: 18 residues. V dropped 1 base and J dropped 4; count of bases not matched to a gene: 9.

This clone was detected once. V usage is TRBV28 and J usage is TRBJ2-1; 12 bases align to TRBD2. V shed 8 bases, J shed 10 bases, and the junction held 3 bases outside the gene matches. Germline V CDR1 and CDR2: MDHEN, SYDVKM. The CDR3 covers 12 residues. In nucleotides, the CDR3 is TGTGCCAGCCGCGGACTAGCGGGAGAGCAGTTCTTC. Encoded protein: CASRGLAGEQFF.

The chain is built from TRBV19 and TRBJ2-7, with D tentatively TRBD1 (5 bases). The CDR3 sequence is 13 residues long. V shed 4 bases and J shed 7 bases, with 14 bases lying between them. The V gene's germline CDR1 is LNHDA and CDR2 SQIVND (reference sequence). CDR3 region: CASSTPGWREQYF. In DNA, the CDR3 is TGTGCCAGTAGTACTCCAGGGTGGAGAGAGCAGTACTTC.

This chain joins TRBV19 and TRBJ2-2; 11 nucleotides line up with TRBD2. CDR3 length: 16 amino acids. The ends lost 5 bases at V and 5 bases at J; junction bases unmatched: 7. CDR1 and CDR2 (germline): LNHDA, SQIVND (reference sequence). In DNA, the CDR3 is TGTGCCAGTAGTTCTGGGACTAGCGGTTTAACCGGGGAGCTGTTTTTT. This translates into CASSSGTSGLTGELFF.

The DNA of the CDR3 is TGTGCCAGCAGCTCTCGACTAGTCCAAAGCACAGATACGCAGTATTTT. Protein: CASSSRLVQSTDTQYF. The V and J genes are TRBV9 and TRBJ2-3; possibly TRBD2 for D (6 bases). Trimming removed 4 bases from V and 0 bases from J, with 15 bases in between. CDR1 and CDR2 from the germline V gene are SGDLS and YYNGEE. CDR3 length equals 16 residues.

The V call is TRBV7-9, the J call TRBJ2-1; 7 bases map to TRBD1. Germline V gene lookup returns CDR1 SEHNR and CDR2 FQNEAQ (reference sequence). This CDR3 spans 17 amino acids. Germline trimming cut 5 bases from V and 0 bases from J; bases unmatched to any gene: 10. CDR3 amino acids: CASSRTTGDVSYNEQFF. CDR3 bases: TGTGCCAGCAGCCGTACTACAGGGGACGTCTCCTACAATGAGCAGTTCTTC.